The source of this T cell receptor (beta chain) is a study of T cell responses to AZD1222 COVID-19 vaccine. The overall study: Analysis merged second doses at about 4 or about 12 weeks. The study's findings and limits: Spike-specific TCRs gained breadth and depth after people received two AZD1222 doses. White British ancestry dominated among donors, who included more females, and clonal diversity was possibly underestimated. Regions 160-218 and 743-854 held dominance among vaccine-associated CD4 TCRs, which spanned spike.

For this clone: Its cognate antigen is unknown.

Using immunoSEQ multiplex PCR, the repertoire was profiled, and TCRdb retains in-frame clones only, with some absent. Here the sample spans about 130,000 clones, approximately 90% being singletons. Source: peripheral blood, taken on day 0 of AZD1222 vaccination. The source is an adult in good health.

The CDR3 spells CASRPHHYGYTF. In DNA form, the CDR3 reads TGTGCCAGCAGACCCCACCACTATGGCTACACCTTC. The rearrangement joins TRBV28 to TRBJ1-2; unclear D gene. Trimming took 6 bases from V and 3 from J, leaving 8 bases between them. The CDR3 loop spans 12 amino acids. The germline V gene has CDR1 MDHEN and CDR2 SYDVKM.